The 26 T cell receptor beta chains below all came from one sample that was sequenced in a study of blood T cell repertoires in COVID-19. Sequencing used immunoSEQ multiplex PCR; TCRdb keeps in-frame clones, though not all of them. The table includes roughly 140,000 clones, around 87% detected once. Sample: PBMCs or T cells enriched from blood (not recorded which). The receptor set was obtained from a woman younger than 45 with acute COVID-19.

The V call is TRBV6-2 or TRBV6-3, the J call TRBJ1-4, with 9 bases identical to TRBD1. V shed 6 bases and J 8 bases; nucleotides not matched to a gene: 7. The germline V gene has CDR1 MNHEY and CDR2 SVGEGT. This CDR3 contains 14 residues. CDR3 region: CASSSGTGKEKLFF. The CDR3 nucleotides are TGTGCCAGCAGCTCCGGGACAGGGAAGGAAAAACTGTTTTTT.

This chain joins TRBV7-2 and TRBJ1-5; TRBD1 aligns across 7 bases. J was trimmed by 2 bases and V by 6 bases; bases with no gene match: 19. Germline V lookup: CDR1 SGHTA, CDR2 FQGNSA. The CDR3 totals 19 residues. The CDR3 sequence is CASSPRVRGGLARNQPQHF. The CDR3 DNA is TGTGCCAGCAGTCCCAGGGTGAGAGGGGGCTTGGCGCGCAATCAGCCCCAGCATTTT.

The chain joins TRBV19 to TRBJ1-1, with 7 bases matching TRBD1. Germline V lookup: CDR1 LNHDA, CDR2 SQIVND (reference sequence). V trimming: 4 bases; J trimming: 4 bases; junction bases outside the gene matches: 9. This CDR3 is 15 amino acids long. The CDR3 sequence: CASSTGQARGTEAFF. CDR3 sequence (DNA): TGTGCCAGTAGTACTGGACAGGCCCGGGGCACTGAAGCTTTCTTT.

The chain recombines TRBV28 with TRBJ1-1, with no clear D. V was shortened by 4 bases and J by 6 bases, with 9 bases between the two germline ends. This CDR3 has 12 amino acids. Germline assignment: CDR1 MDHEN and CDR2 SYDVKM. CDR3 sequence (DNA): TGTGCCAGCAGTTGGCGCAGGTCTGAAGCTTTCTTT. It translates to CASSWRRSEAFF.

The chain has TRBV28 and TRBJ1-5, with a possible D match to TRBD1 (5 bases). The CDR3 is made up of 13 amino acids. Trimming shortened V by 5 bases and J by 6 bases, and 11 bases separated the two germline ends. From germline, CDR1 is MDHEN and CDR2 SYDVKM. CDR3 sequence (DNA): TGTGCCAGCAGTGGGGGGGTCCTTCAGCCCCAGCATTTT. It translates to CASSGGVLQPQHF.

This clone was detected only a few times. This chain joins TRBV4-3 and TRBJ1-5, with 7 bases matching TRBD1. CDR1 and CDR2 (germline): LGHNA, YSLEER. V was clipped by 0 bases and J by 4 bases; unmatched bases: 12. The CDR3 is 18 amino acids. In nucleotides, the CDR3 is TGCGCCAGCAGCCAAGATCTGGCAGGGGGACAACCTAATCAGCCCCAGCATTTT. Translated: CASSQDLAGGQPNQPQHF.

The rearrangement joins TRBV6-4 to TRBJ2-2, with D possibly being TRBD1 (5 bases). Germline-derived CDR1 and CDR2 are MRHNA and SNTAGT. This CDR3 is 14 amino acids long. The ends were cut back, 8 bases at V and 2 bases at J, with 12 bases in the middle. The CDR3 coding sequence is TGTGCCAGCGGCCCGACAGACAACACCGGGGAGCTGTTTTTT. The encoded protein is CASGPTDNTGELFF.

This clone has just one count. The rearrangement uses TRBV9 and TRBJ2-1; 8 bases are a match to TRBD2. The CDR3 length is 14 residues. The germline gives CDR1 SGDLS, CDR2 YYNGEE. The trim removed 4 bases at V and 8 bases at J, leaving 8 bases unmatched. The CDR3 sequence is CASSPGLANHEQFF. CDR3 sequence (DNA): TGTGCCAGCAGCCCAGGACTAGCAAACCATGAGCAGTTCTTC.

The CDR3 spells CASSGGRQRDRLGETQYF. The CDR3 nucleotides are TGTGCCAGCAGCGGGGGGAGGCAAAGGGACAGGCTAGGGGAGACCCAGTACTTC. The V call is TRBV9, the J call TRBJ2-5; 8 positions match TRBD1. This CDR3 spans 18 amino acids. The germline V gene has CDR1 SGDLS and CDR2 YYNGEE. With 3 bases clipped from V and 5 bases from J, the junction kept 18 bases outside the gene matches.

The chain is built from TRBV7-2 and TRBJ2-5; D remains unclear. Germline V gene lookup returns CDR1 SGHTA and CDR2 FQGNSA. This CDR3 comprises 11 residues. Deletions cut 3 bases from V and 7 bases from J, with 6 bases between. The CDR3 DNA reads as TGTGCCAGCAGCTTGTCTTGGACCCAGTACTTC. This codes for CASSLSWTQYF.

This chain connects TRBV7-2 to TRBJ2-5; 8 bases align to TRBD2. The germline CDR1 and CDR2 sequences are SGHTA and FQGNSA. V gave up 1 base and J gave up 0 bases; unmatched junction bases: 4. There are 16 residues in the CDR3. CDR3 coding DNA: TGTGCCAGCAGCTTAGGACTAGCGAGGCACCAAGAGACCCAGTACTTC. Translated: CASSLGLARHQETQYF.

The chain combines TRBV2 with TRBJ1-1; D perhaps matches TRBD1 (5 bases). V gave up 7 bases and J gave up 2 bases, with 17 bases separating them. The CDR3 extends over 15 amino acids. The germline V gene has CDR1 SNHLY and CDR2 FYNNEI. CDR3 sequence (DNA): TGTGCCAGCACCGGGACGGGGGGGATCAACACTGAAGCTTTCTTT. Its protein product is CASTGTGGINTEAFF.

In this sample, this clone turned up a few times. In nucleotides, the CDR3 is TGTGCCAGCAGCGCTCAGGGGCGCGGGAGCTATGGCTACACCTTC. This encodes CASSAQGRGSYGYTF. V is TRBV9 and J is TRBJ1-2; a weak D match, TRBD1 (6 bases). The CDR3 is 15 residues long. Germline CDR1 and CDR2: SGDLS and YYNGEE. The V and J ends lost 3 bases and 4 bases respectively, with 16 bases between them. Drawing the rest from reference TRBV9 and TRBJ1-2, the complete variable domain is DSGVTQTPKHLITATGQRVTLRCSPRSGDLSVYWYQQSLDQGLQFLIQYYNGEERAKGNILERFSAQQFPDLHSELNLSSLELGDSALYFCASSAQGRGSYGYTFGSGTRLTVV.

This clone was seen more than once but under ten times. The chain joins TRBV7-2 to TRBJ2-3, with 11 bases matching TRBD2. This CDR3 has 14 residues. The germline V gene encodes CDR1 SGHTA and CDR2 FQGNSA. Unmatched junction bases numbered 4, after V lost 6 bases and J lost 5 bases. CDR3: CASSSGLAGDTQYF. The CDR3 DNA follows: TGTGCCAGCAGTTCCGGACTAGCGGGAGATACGCAGTATTTT.

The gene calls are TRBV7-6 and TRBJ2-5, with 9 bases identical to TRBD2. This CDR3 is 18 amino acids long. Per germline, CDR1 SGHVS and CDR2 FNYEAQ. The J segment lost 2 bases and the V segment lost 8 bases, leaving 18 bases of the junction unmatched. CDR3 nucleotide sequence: TGTGCCAGCTCGGTCTTTTCTTCGGGAGCGGGAGGACAAGAGACCCAGTACTTC. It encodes CASSVFSSGAGGQETQYF.

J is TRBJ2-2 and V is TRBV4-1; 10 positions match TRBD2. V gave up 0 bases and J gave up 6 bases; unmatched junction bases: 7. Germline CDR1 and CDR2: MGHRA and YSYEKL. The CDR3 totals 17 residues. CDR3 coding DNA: TGCGCCAGCAGCCAAGATCCTGGCAGCGGGAGGGCCGGGGAGCTGTTTTTT. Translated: CASSQDPGSGRAGELFF.

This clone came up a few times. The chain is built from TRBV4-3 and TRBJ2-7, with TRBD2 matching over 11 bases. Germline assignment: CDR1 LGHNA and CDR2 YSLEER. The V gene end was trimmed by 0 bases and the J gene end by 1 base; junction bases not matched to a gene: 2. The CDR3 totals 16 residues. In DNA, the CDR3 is TGCGCCAGCAGCCAAGATTGGACTAGCGGGTCCTACGAGCAGTACTTC. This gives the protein CASSQDWTSGSYEQYF.

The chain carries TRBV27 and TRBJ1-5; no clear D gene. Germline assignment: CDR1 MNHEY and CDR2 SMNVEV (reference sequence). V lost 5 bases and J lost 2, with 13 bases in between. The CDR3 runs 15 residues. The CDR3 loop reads CASSPGAVGNQPQHF. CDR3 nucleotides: TGTGCCAGCAGTCCCGGAGCGGTTGGCAATCAGCCCCAGCATTTT.

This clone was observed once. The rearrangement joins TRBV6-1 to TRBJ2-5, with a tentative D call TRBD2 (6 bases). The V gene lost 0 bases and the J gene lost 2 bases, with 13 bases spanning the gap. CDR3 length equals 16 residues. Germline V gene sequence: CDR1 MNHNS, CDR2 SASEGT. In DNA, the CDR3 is TGTGCCAGCAGTGAAGCGGGGGGTACAGGTCAAGAGACCCAGTACTTC. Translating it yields CASSEAGGTGQETQYF.

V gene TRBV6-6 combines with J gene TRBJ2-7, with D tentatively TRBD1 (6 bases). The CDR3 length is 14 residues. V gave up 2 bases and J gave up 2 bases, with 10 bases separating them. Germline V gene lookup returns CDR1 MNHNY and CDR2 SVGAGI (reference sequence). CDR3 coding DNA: TGTGCCAGCAGTTACGGGGACACCACCTACGAGCAGTACTTC. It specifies CASSYGDTTYEQYF.

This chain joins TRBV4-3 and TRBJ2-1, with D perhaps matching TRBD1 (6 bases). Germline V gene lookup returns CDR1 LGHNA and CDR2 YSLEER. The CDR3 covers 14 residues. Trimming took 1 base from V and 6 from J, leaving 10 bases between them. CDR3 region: CASSQGTEPNEQFF. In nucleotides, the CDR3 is TGCGCCAGCAGCCAAGGGACAGAACCCAATGAGCAGTTCTTC.

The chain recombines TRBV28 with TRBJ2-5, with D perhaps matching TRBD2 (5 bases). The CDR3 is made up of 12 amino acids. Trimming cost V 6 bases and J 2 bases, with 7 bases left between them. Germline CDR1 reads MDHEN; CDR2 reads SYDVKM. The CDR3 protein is CASSGVQETQYF. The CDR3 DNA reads TGTGCCAGCAGCGGGGTTCAAGAGACCCAGTACTTC.

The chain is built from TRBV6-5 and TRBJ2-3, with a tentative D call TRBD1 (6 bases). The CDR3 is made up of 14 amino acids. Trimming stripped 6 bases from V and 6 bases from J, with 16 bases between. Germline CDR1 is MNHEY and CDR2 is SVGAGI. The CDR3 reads CASSLWGPQDTQYF. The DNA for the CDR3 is TGTGCCAGCAGCCTCTGGGGGCCCCAGGATACGCAGTATTTT.

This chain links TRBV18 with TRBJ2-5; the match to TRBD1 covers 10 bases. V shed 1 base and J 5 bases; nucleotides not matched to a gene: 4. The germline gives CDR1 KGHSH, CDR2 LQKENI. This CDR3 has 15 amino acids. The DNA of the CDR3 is TGTGCCAGCTCACCACGGACAGGGGGGATCGAGACCCAGTACTTC. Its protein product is CASSPRTGGIETQYF.

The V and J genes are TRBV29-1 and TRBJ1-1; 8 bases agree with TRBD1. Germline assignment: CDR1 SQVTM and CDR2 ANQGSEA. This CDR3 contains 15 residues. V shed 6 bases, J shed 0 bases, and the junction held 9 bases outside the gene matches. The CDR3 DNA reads TGCAGCGTCCCTGGACAGGGTGTCATGAACACTGAAGCTTTCTTT. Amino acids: CSVPGQGVMNTEAFF.

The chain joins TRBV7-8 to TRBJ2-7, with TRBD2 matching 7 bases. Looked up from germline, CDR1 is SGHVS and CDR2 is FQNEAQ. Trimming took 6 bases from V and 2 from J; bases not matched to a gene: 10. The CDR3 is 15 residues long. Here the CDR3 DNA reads TGTGCCAGCAGTGCTAGGGCAGGGAGGGCCTACGAGCAGTACTTC. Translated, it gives CASSARAGRAYEQYF.